The clone carrying this T cell receptor beta chain turned up a few times. This record belongs to a study of blood T cell repertoires in COVID-19. This CDR3 contains 12 residues. Trimming took off 1 base at V and 4 bases at J, with 5 bases between the two ends. The assay was immunoSEQ multiplex PCR, and TCRdb's table has in-frame clones only and misses some. The table has roughly 280,000 clones, about nine tenths seen once. The sequence came from a woman in her fifties or sixties who had recovered from COVID-19. Material: PBMCs or T cells enriched from blood (not recorded which). V gene TRBV12-3 or TRBV12-4 combines with J gene TRBJ2-7; D is unclear. The CDR3 coding sequence is TGTGCCAGCAGTTTAGAGCTGTACGAGCAGTACTTC. It translates to CASSLELYEQYF.